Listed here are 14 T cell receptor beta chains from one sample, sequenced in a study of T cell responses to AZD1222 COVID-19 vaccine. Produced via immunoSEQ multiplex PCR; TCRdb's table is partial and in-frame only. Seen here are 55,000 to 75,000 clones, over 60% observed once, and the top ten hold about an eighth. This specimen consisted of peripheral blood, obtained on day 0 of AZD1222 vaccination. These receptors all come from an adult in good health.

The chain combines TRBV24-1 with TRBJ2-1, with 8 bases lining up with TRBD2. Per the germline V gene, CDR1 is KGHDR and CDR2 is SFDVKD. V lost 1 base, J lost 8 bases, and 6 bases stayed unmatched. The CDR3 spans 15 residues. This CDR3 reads CATSDLAGEVDEQFF. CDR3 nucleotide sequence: TGTGCCACCAGTGATTTAGCGGGGGAGGTCGATGAGCAGTTCTTC.

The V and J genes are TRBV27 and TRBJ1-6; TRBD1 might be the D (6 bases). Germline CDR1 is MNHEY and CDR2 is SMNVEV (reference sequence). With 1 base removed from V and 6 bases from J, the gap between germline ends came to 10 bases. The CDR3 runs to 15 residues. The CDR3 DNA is TGTGCCAGCAGTTTATGGGGGCAAGGTAATTCACCCCTCCACTTT. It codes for CASSLWGQGNSPLHF.

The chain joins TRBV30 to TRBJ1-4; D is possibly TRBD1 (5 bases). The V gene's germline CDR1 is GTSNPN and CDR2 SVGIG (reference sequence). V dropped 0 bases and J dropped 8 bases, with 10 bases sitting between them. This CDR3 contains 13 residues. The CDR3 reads CAWSVQGSEKLFF. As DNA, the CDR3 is TGTGCCTGGAGTGTGCAGGGTTCCGAAAAACTGTTTTTT.

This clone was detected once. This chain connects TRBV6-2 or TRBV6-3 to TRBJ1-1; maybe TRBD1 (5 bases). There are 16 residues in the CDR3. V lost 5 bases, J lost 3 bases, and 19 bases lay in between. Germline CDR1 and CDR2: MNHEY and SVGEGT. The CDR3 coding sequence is TGTGCCAGCAGTCTCCCGGGACGCCCCAAGGACACTGAAGCTTTCTTT. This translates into CASSLPGRPKDTEAFF.

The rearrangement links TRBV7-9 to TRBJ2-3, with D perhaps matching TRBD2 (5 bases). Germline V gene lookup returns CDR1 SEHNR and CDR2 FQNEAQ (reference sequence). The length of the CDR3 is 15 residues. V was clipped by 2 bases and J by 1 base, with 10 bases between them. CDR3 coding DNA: TGTGCCAGCAGCTTACTACTAGTAGGCACAGATACGCAGTATTTT. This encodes CASSLLLVGTDTQYF.

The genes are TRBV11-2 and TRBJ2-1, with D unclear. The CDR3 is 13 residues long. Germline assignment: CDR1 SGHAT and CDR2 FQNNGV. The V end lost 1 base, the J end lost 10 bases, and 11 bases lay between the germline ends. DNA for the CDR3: TGTGCCAGCAGCTTAGGACGCATTATGGAGCAGTTCTTC. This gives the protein CASSLGRIMEQFF.

CDR3 region: CASSVDRANVLTF. CDR3 DNA sequence: TGTGCCAGCAGCGTAGACAGGGCCAACGTCCTGACTTTC. The chain has TRBV9 and TRBJ2-6; D not resolved. CDR1 is SGDLS and CDR2 is YYNGEE in the germline V gene. The ends were cut back, 0 bases at V and 5 bases at J, with 3 bases in the middle. The CDR3 runs 13 residues.

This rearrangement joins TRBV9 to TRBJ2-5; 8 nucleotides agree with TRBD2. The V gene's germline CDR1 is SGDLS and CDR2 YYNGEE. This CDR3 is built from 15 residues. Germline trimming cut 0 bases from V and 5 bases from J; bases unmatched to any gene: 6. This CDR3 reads CASSVGAGVEETQYF. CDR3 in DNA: TGTGCCAGCAGCGTAGGAGCGGGGGTCGAGGAGACCCAGTACTTC.

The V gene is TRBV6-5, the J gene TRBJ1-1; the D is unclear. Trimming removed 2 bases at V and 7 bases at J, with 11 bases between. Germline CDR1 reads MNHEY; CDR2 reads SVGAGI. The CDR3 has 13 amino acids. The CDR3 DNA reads TGTGCCAGCAGTTACGGTTTAAGCAGTGAAGCTTTCTTT. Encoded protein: CASSYGLSSEAFF.

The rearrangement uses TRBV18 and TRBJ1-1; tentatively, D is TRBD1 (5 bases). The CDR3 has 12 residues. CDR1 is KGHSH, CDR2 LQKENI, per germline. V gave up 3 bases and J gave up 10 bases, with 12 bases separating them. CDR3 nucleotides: TGTGCCAGCTCACCCGACGACAGCGGAGCTTTCTTT. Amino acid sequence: CASSPDDSGAFF.

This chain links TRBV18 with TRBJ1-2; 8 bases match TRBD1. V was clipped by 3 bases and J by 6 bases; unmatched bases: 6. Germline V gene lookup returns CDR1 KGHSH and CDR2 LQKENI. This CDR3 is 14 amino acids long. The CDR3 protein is CASSPQDRGHGYTF. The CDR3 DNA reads TGTGCCAGCTCACCTCAAGACAGGGGCCATGGCTACACCTTC.

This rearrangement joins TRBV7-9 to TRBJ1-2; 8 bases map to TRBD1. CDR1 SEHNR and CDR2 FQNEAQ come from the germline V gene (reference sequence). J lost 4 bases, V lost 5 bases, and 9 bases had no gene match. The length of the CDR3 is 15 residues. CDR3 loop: CASSHGQGRVYGYTF. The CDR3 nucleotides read TGTGCCAGCAGCCACGGACAGGGCAGGGTCTATGGCTACACCTTC.

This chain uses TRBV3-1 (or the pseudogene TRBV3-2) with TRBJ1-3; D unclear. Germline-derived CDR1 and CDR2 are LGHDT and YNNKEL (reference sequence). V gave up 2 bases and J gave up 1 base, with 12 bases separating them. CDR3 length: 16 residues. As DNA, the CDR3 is TGTGCCAGCAGCCAACCCTGGGGTCGGTCTGGAAACACCATATATTTT. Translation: CASSQPWGRSGNTIYF.

In DNA, the CDR3 is TGTGCCTGGAGTATGGGCGGGGGGGCCTCAGATACGCAGTATTTT. Residues: CAWSMGGGASDTQYF. The rearrangement uses TRBV30 and TRBJ2-3; 9 bases fit TRBD2. With 2 bases clipped from V and 4 bases from J, the junction kept 7 bases outside the gene matches. The CDR3 has 15 amino acids. The germline V gene encodes CDR1 GTSNPN and CDR2 SVGIG (reference sequence).